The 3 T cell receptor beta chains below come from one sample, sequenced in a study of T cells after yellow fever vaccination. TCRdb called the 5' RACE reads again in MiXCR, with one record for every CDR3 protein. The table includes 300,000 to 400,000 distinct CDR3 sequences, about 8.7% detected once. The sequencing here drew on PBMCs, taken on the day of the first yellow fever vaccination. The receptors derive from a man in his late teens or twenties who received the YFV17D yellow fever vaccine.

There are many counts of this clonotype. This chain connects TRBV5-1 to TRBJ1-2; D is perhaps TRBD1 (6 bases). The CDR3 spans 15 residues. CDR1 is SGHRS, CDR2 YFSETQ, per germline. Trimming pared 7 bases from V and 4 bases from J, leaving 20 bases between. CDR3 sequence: CASSANTGRSYGYTF. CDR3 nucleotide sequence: TGCGCCAGCTCGGCTAACACAGGGCGGTCCTATGGCTACACCTTC. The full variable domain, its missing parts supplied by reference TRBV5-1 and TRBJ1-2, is KAGVTQTPRYLIKTRGQQVTLSCSPISGHRSVSWYQQTPGQGLQFLFEYFSETQRNKGNFPGRFSGRQFSNSRSEMNVSTLELGDSALYLCASSANTGRSYGYTFGSGTRLTVV.

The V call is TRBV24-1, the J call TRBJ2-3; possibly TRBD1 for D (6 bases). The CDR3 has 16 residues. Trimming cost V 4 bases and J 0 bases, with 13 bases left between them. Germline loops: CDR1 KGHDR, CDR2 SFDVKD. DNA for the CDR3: TGTGCCACCAGTGAAACAGGGTTCGAGAGCACAGATACGCAGTATTTT. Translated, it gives CATSETGFESTDTQYF.

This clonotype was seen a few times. CDR3 amino acids: CASRAGEAGELFF. CDR3 in DNA: TGTGCCAGCAGGGCAGGGGAAGCCGGGGAGCTGTTTTTT. The chain is built from TRBV6-6 and TRBJ2-2; tentative D call: TRBD1 (6 bases). Per germline, CDR1 MNHNY and CDR2 SVGAGI (reference sequence). Trimming pared 6 bases from V and 6 bases from J, leaving 11 bases between. The length of the CDR3 is 13 residues.